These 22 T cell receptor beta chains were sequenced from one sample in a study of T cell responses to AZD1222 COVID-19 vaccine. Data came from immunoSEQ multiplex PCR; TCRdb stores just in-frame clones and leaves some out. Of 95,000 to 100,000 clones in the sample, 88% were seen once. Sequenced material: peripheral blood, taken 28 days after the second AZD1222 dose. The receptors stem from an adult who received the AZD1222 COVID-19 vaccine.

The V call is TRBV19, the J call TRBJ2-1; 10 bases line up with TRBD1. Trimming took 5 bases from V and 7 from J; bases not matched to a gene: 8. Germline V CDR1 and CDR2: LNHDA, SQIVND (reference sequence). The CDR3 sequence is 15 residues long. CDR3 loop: CASSARQGAVNEQFF. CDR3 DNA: TGTGCCAGTAGTGCCAGACAGGGGGCCGTGAATGAGCAGTTCTTC.

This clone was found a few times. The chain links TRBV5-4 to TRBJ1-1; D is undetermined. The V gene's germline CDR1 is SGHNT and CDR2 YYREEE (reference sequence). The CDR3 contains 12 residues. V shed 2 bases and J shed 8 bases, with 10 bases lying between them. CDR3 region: CASSFYDSEAFF. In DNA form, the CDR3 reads TGTGCCAGCAGCTTTTATGACTCCGAAGCTTTCTTT.

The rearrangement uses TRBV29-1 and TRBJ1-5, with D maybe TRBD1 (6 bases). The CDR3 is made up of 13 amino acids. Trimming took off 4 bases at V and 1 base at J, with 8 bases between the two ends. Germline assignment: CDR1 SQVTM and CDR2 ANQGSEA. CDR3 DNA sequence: TGCAGCGTTGCAGGGGTGAGCAATCAGCCCCAGCATTTT. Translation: CSVAGVSNQPQHF.

CDR3 nucleotide sequence: TGTGCCAGCAGTCGTCCTTACCGCAGGGACAGTAGGGGCACCACTGAAGCTTTCTTT. Protein sequence: CASSRPYRRDSRGTTEAFF. This chain connects TRBV27 to TRBJ1-1; 7 bases map to TRBD1. Trimming removed 5 bases from V and 4 bases from J; junction bases left unmatched: 22. The CDR3 sequence is 19 residues long. Per the germline V gene, CDR1 is MNHEY and CDR2 is SMNVEV (reference sequence).

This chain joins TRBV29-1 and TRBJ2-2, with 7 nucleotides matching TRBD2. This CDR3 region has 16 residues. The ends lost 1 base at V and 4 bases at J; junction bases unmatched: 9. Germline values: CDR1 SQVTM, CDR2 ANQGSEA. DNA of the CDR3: TGCAGCGTTGAAGGAGGTCTAGCGGACGGCACCGGGGAGCTGTTTTTT. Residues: CSVEGGLADGTGELFF.

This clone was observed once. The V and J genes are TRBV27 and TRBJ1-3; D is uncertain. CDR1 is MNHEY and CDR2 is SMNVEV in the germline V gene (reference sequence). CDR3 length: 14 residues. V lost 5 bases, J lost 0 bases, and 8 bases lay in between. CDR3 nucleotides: TGTGCCAGCAGTCGTATGAACTCTGGAAACACCATATATTTT. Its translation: CASSRMNSGNTIYF.

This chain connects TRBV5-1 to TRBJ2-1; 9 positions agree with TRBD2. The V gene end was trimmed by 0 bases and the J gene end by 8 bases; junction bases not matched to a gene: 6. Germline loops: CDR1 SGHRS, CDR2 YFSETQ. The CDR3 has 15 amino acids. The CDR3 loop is CASSLGLAAGDEQFF. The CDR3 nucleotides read TGCGCCAGCAGCTTGGGACTAGCGGCGGGGGATGAGCAGTTCTTC.

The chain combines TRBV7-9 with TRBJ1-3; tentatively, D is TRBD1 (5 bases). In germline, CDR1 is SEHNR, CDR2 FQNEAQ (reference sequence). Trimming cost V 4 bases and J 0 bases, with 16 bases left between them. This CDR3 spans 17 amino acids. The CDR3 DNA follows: TGTGCCAGCAGCTCCAAGGGTCAAGGGGCCTCTGGAAACACCATATATTTT. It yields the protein CASSSKGQGASGNTIYF. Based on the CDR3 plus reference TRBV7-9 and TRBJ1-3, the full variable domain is DTGVSQNPRHKITKRGQNVTFRCDPISEHNRLYWYRQTLGQGPEFLTYFQNEAQLEKSRLLSDRFSAERPKGSFSTLEIQRTEQGDSAMYLCASSSKGQGASGNTIYFGEGSWLTVV.

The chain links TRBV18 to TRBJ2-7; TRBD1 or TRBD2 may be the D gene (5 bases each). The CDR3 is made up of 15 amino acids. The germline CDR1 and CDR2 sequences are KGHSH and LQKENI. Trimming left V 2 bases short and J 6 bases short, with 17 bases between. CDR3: CASSPMGVRSTEQYF. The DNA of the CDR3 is TGTGCCAGCTCACCAATGGGGGTTAGATCAACCGAGCAGTACTTC.

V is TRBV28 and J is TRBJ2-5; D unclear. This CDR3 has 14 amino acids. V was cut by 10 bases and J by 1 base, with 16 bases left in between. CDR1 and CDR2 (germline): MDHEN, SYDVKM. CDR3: CATDQPGGQETQYF. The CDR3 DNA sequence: TGTGCCACGGACCAGCCGGGCGGCCAAGAGACCCAGTACTTC.

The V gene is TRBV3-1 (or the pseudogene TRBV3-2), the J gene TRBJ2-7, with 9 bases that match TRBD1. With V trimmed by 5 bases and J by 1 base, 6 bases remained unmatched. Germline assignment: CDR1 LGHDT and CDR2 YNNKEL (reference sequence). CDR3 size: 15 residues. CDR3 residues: CASSFPGQGSYEQYF. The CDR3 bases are TGTGCCAGCAGCTTTCCGGGACAGGGTTCCTACGAGCAGTACTTC.

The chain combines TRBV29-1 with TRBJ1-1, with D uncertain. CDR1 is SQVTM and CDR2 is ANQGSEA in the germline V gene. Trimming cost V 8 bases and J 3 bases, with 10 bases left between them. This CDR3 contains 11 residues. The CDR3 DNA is TGCAGCTATTTAGGGTACACTGAAGCTTTCTTT. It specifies CSYLGYTEAFF.

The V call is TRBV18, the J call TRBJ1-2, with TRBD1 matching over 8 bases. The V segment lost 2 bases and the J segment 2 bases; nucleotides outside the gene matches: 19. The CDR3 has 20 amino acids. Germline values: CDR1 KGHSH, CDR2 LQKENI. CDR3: CASSPSIIPLPQGDNYGYTF. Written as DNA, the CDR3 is TGTGCCAGCTCACCATCGATAATTCCCCTGCCACAGGGGGACAACTATGGCTACACCTTC.

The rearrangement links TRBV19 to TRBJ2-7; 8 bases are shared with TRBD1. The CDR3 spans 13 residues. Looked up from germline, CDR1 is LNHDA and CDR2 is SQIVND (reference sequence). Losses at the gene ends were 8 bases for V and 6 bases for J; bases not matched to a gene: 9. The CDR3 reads CASGADRDREQYF. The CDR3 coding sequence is TGTGCCAGTGGGGCGGACAGGGATCGCGAGCAGTACTTC.

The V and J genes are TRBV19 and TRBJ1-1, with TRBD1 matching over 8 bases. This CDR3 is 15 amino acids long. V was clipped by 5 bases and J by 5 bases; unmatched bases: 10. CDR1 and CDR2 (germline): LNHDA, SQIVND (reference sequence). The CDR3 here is CASSAGTGVKTEAFF. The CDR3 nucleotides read TGTGCCAGTAGTGCCGGGACAGGAGTCAAGACTGAAGCTTTCTTT.

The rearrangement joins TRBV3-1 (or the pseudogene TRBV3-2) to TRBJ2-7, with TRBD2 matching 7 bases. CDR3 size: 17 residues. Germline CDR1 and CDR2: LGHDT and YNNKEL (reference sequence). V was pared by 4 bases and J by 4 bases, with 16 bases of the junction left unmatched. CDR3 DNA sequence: TGTGCCAGCAGCCCCCTCTTGGGAGGGACCATACATTACGAGCAGTACTTC. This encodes CASSPLLGGTIHYEQYF.

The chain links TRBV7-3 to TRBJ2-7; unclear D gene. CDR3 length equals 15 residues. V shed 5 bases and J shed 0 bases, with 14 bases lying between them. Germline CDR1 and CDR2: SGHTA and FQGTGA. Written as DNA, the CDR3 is TGTGCCAGCAGCGATTGGGCAAAAGTCTCCTACGAGCAGTACTTC. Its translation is CASSDWAKVSYEQYF. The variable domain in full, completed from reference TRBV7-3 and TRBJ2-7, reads GAGVSQTPSNKVTEKGKYVELRCDPISGHTALYWYRQSLGQGPEFLIYFQGTGAADDSGLPNDRFFAVRPEGSVSTLKIQRTERGDSAVYLCASSDWAKVSYEQYFGPGTRLTVT.

This chain's CDR3 is CASSTTSGSRYEQYF. The DNA of the CDR3 is TGTGCCAGCAGTACGACTAGCGGGAGCCGATACGAGCAGTACTTC. The gene calls are TRBV6-2 or TRBV6-3 and TRBJ2-7, with 12 bases fitting TRBD2. The CDR3 is made up of 15 amino acids. J lost 4 bases, V lost 5 bases, and 6 bases had no gene match. In germline, CDR1 is MNHEY, CDR2 SVGEGT.

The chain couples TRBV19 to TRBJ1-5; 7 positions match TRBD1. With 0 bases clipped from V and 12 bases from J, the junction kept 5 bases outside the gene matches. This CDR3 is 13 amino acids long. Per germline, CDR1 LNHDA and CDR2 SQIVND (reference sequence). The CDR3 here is CASSIDLGDSQHF. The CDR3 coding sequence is TGTGCCAGTAGTATAGATCTAGGGGACAGCCAGCATTTT.

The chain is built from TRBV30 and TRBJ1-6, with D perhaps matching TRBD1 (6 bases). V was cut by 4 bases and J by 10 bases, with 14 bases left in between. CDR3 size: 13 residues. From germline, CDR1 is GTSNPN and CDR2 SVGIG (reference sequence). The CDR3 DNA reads TGTGCCTGGAATACAGGGCTCTTCTCACCCCTCCACTTT. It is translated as CAWNTGLFSPLHF.

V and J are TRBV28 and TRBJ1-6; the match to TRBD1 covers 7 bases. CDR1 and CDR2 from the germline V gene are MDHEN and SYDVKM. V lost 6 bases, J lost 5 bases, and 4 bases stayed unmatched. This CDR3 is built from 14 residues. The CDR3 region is CASRQQGHNSPLHF. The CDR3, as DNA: TGTGCCAGCAGACAACAGGGGCATAATTCACCCCTCCACTTT. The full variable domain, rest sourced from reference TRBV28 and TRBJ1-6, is DVKVTQSSRYLVKRTGEKVFLECVQDMDHENMFWYRQDPGLGLRLIYFSYDVKMKEKGDIPEGYSVSREKKERFSLILESASTNQTSMYLCASRQQGHNSPLHFGNGTRLTVT.

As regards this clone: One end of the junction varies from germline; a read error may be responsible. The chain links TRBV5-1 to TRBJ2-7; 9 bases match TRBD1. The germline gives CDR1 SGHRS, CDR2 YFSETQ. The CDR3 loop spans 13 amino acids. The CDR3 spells CASSLEGQGFSVF. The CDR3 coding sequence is TGCGCCAGCAGCTTGGAGGGACAGGGATTTAGTGTCTTC.